Below, 11 T cell receptor beta chains from the same sample are listed, as sequenced in a study of T-cell memory formation after mild COVID-19. MiXCR, applied by TCRdb to the 5' RACE reads, yields one record per CDR3 protein. The repertoire holds 450,000 or so distinct CDR3 sequences, with 20% as singletons. Material: PBMCs or a T cell subset sorted from them (not recorded which). These receptors originate from an adult woman who had mild COVID-19 (a few samples of this study predate the infection). Cell type and time point are not known.

The V and J genes are TRBV5-5 and TRBJ1-1, with TRBD1 identical over 10 bases. The CDR3 covers 17 residues. Germline CDR1 and CDR2: SGHKS and YYEKEE (reference sequence). V trimming: 5 bases; J trimming: 6 bases; junction bases outside the gene matches: 16. CDR3 nucleotide sequence: TGTGCCAGCAGTCTCTCTCCCCGCAGGACAGGGGGTTCTGAAGCTTTCTTT. This translates into CASSLSPRRTGGSEAFF.

This clonotype was detected a few times. This chain uses TRBV12-3 or TRBV12-4 with TRBJ1-5; TRBD1 matches at 9 bases. Losses at the gene ends were 6 bases for V and 6 bases for J; bases not matched to a gene: 6. The CDR3 spans 14 residues. CDR3 residues: CASSPDRGSQPQHF. The CDR3 bases are TGTGCCAGCAGCCCCGACAGGGGGAGTCAGCCCCAGCATTTT.

V usage is TRBV7-9 and J usage is TRBJ1-2, with D possibly matching TRBD1 (6 bases). The CDR3 loop spans 16 amino acids. Germline V gene sequence: CDR1 SEHNR, CDR2 FQNEAQ (reference sequence). The ends were cut back, 4 bases at V and 0 bases at J, with 15 bases in the middle. CDR3 loop: CASSYGTTFTNYGYTF. The CDR3 DNA reads as TGTGCCAGCAGCTATGGGACAACCTTTACTAACTATGGCTACACCTTC.

The chain combines TRBV5-4 with TRBJ1-1, with D possibly matching TRBD1 (6 bases). Trimming removed 1 base at V and 0 bases at J, with 10 bases between. The length of the CDR3 is 15 residues. Germline values: CDR1 SGHNT, CDR2 YYREEE (reference sequence). The CDR3 region is CASSLWNRVNTEAFF. The CDR3 nucleotides are TGTGCCAGCAGCTTGTGGAACAGGGTGAACACTGAAGCTTTCTTT.

V usage is TRBV7-6 and J usage is TRBJ1-1; TRBD1 matches at 7 bases. The CDR3 length is 16 residues. Germline CDR1 SGHVS, CDR2 FNYEAQ. Trimming took 0 bases from V and 4 from J; bases not matched to a gene: 8. DNA of the CDR3: TGTGCCAGCAGCTTAGCGGGCAGGGGGTTACGCACTGAAGCTTTCTTT. This translates into CASSLAGRGLRTEAFF.

This clonotype was seen only a few times. The rearrangement joins TRBV4-2 to TRBJ1-3; D ambiguous. Germline V gene data show CDR1 as LGHNA and CDR2 as YNFKEQ. Trimming left V 1 base short and J 3 bases short, with 16 bases between. This CDR3 has 17 amino acids. The CDR3, as DNA: TGTGCCAGCAGCCAAGGGGGTGAGAGGGTCGGTGGAAACACCATATATTTT. Its protein is CASSQGGERVGGNTIYF.

The chain is built from TRBV4-2 and TRBJ2-7, with unresolved D. Germline assignment: CDR1 LGHNA and CDR2 YNFKEQ. The CDR3 length is 15 residues. V dropped 4 bases and J dropped 0 bases, with 13 bases sitting between them. DNA of the CDR3: TGTGCCAGCAGCCCCAGCCGGACCGACTCCTACGAGCAGTACTTC. Translated: CASSPSRTDSYEQYF.

The chain couples TRBV20-1 to TRBJ1-2; D not resolved. From germline, CDR1 is DFQATT and CDR2 SNEGSKA (reference sequence). V was shortened by 6 bases and J by 4 bases, with 3 bases between the two germline ends. The CDR3 contains 9 residues. CDR3: CSAGYGYTF. CDR3 DNA: TGCAGTGCGGGCTATGGCTACACCTTC.

A few counts support this clonotype. The rearrangement uses TRBV5-5 and TRBJ2-2, with D possibly being TRBD2 (6 bases). Germline-derived CDR1 and CDR2 are SGHKS and YYEKEE (reference sequence). The CDR3 is made up of 14 amino acids. V was pared by 7 bases and J by 5 bases, with 15 bases between. Here the CDR3 reads CASAAGKRTGELFF. The DNA for the CDR3 is TGTGCCAGCGCGGCGGGGAAGAGGACCGGGGAGCTGTTTTTT.

The genes are TRBV12-3 or TRBV12-4 and TRBJ2-3; TRBD1 might be the D (6 bases). V was trimmed by 4 bases and J by 1 base, leaving 18 bases between them. The CDR3 covers 17 residues. The CDR3 bases are TGTGCCAGCAGTTGGGGGCGCACAAATTCTGGCACAGATACGCAGTATTTT. Translated, it gives CASSWGRTNSGTDTQYF.

This clonotype has only a few counts. The V gene is TRBV12-3 or TRBV12-4, the J gene TRBJ2-7; 8 bases fit TRBD1. The CDR3 length is 13 residues. V was pared by 8 bases and J by 3 bases, with 6 bases of the junction left unmatched. The CDR3 protein is CASQGQEYYEQYF. CDR3 nucleotide sequence: TGTGCCAGCCAGGGACAGGAGTACTACGAGCAGTACTTC.